A selection of T cell receptor beta chains follows, all from one sample in a study of patients and donors after allogeneic stem cell transplantation. TCRdb re-called the RT-PCR reads with MiXCR, one entry per CDR3 protein. In the table there are about 150,000 distinct CDR3 sequences, about two fifths of which are singletons. Sequenced material: blood, either unsorted or a sorted T cell fraction (not recorded which). All receptors come from a human donor who was either an allogeneic HSCT recipient or a stem cell or donor lymphocyte infusion donor (not recorded which). It is not recorded whose cells these are; they may come from a transplant donor. The CDR3 runs from the conserved cysteine through the conserved F or W. Each record gives: CDR3 protein, CDR3 DNA, clone size, D gene, V gene, J gene. The D gene is left open where the match is weak. Not every row has a clone size; where given, it reads once, few, many or a size class.

CDR3aa: CSARVRTLDGYTF
CDR3nt: TGCAGTGCTAGGGTCCGGACACTCGATGGCTACACCTTC
abundance: NA
d_gene: NA
v_gene: TRBV20-1
j_gene: TRBJ1-2

CDR3aa: CASSGMGYGYTF
CDR3nt: TGTGCCAGCAGCGGTATGGGCTATGGCTACACCTTC
abundance: few
d_gene: NA
v_gene: TRBV7-9
j_gene: TRBJ1-2

CDR3aa: CASSVAPGTHTEAFF
CDR3nt: TGTGCCAGCAGCGTAGCCCCCGGGACGCACACTGAAGCTTTCTTT
abundance: few
d_gene: NA
v_gene: TRBV9
j_gene: TRBJ1-1

CDR3aa: CASSLESGGSPLHF
CDR3nt: TGCGCCAGCAGCTTGGAATCAGGAGGTTCACCCCTCCACTTT
abundance: many
d_gene: NA
v_gene: TRBV5-1
j_gene: TRBJ1-6

CDR3aa: CASTPGTSGGSSYNEQFF
CDR3nt: TGTGCCAGCACCCCTGGGACTAGCGGGGGTAGCTCCTACAATGAGCAGTTCTTC
abundance: NA
d_gene: TRBD2
v_gene: TRBV12-3/TRBV12-4
j_gene: TRBJ2-1

CDR3aa: CASRPPRDRNSPLHF
CDR3nt: TGTGCCAGCAGGCCACCCAGGGATCGCAATTCACCCCTCCACTTT
abundance: NA
d_gene: NA
v_gene: TRBV28
j_gene: TRBJ1-6

CDR3aa: CSAILAGGPADTQYF
CDR3nt: TGCAGTGCGATACTAGCGGGGGGGCCCGCAGATACGCAGTATTTT
abundance: NA
d_gene: TRBD2
v_gene: TRBV20-1
j_gene: TRBJ2-3

CDR3aa: CASRPGQGAEAFF
CDR3nt: TGTGCCAGCAGGCCTGGACAGGGAGCTGAAGCTTTCTTT
abundance: few
d_gene: TRBD1
v_gene: TRBV12-3/TRBV12-4
j_gene: TRBJ1-1

CDR3aa: CASRTVVVNTEAFF
CDR3nt: TGTGCCAGCAGGACAGTCGTTGTTAACACTGAAGCTTTCTTT
abundance: NA
d_gene: NA
v_gene: TRBV6-5
j_gene: TRBJ1-1

CDR3aa: CASSPRGIDDGNQPQHF
CDR3nt: TGTGCCAGCAGCCCCCGGGGTATAGATGATGGCAATCAGCCCCAGCATTTT
abundance: few
d_gene: NA
v_gene: TRBV7-8
j_gene: TRBJ1-5

CDR3aa: CSATGHMNTGELFF
CDR3nt: TGCAGTGCTACGGGACACATGAACACCGGGGAGCTGTTTTTT
abundance: NA
d_gene: NA
v_gene: TRBV20-1
j_gene: TRBJ2-2

CDR3aa: CASSSTGLAAEQFF
CDR3nt: TGTGCCAGCAGCTCCACGGGACTAGCGGCTGAGCAGTTCTTC
abundance: NA
d_gene: TRBD2
v_gene: TRBV7-3
j_gene: TRBJ2-1

CDR3aa: CASSNPGGQGSTDTQYF
CDR3nt: TGTGCCAGCAGTAACCCCGGGGGACAGGGGAGCACAGATACGCAGTATTTT
abundance: once
d_gene: TRBD1
v_gene: TRBV28
j_gene: TRBJ2-3

CDR3aa: CASSYVGQGYNEQFF
CDR3nt: TGTGCCAGCAGTTACGTCGGGCAGGGATACAATGAGCAGTTCTTC
abundance: few
d_gene: NA
v_gene: TRBV6-5
j_gene: TRBJ2-1

CDR3aa: CASSLSDEQYF
CDR3nt: TGTGCCAGCAGTTTGAGCGACGAGCAGTACTTC
abundance: NA
d_gene: NA
v_gene: TRBV12-3/TRBV12-4
j_gene: TRBJ2-7

CDR3aa: CASSERGPGYNEQFF
CDR3nt: TGTGCCAGCAGTGAGAGGGGTCCTGGCTACAATGAGCAGTTCTTC
abundance: once
d_gene: NA
v_gene: TRBV6-4
j_gene: TRBJ2-1

CDR3aa: CSARDRPYGYTF
CDR3nt: TGCAGTGCTAGAGATAGACCCTATGGCTACACCTTC
abundance: few
d_gene: NA
v_gene: TRBV20-1
j_gene: TRBJ1-2

CDR3aa: CASRWTGTDTQYF
CDR3nt: TGTGCCAGCAGATGGACAGGCACAGATACGCAGTATTTT
abundance: NA
d_gene: NA
v_gene: TRBV6-2/TRBV6-3
j_gene: TRBJ2-3

CDR3aa: CASSLGGPLRAQHF
CDR3nt: TGTGCCAGCAGTTTAGGGGGCCCCCTTAGGGCCCAGCATTTT
abundance: NA
d_gene: NA
v_gene: TRBV12-3/TRBV12-4
j_gene: TRBJ1-5

CDR3aa: CASSFGHRFTEAFF
CDR3nt: TGTGCCAGCAGTTTTGGCCACCGCTTCACTGAAGCTTTCTTT
abundance: few
d_gene: NA
v_gene: TRBV12-3/TRBV12-4
j_gene: TRBJ1-1

CDR3aa: CASSPSPGLNTEAFF
CDR3nt: TGTGCCAGCAGCCCCTCCCCGGGTCTGAACACTGAAGCTTTCTTT
abundance: NA
d_gene: NA
v_gene: TRBV7-6
j_gene: TRBJ1-1

CDR3aa: CASSYGQYNEQFF
CDR3nt: TGTGCCAGCAGTTACGGACAGTACAATGAGCAGTTCTTC
abundance: NA
d_gene: NA
v_gene: TRBV27
j_gene: TRBJ2-1

CDR3aa: CASGFGQGAAAFF
CDR3nt: NA
abundance: few
d_gene: NA
v_gene: TRBV12-5
j_gene: TRBJ1-1

CDR3aa: CASSYSIGQGGNTIYF
CDR3nt: TGTGCCAGCAGTTACTCGATCGGACAGGGGGGAAACACCATATATTTT
abundance: NA
d_gene: TRBD1
v_gene: TRBV6-5
j_gene: TRBJ1-3

CDR3aa: CAISEEGQGFYEQYF
CDR3nt: TGTGCCATCAGTGAGGAGGGACAGGGTTTCTACGAGCAGTACTTC
abundance: few
d_gene: TRBD1
v_gene: TRBV10-3
j_gene: TRBJ2-7

CDR3aa: CASSFGQGPNTEAFF
CDR3nt: TGTGCCAGCAGTTTCGGACAGGGTCCCAACACTGAAGCTTTCTTT
abundance: few
d_gene: TRBD1
v_gene: TRBV6-5
j_gene: TRBJ1-1

CDR3aa: CASSLPRDREAFF
CDR3nt: TGTGCCAGCAGTCTTCCCCGGGACAGAGAAGCTTTCTTT
abundance: few
d_gene: TRBD1
v_gene: TRBV28
j_gene: TRBJ1-1

CDR3aa: CASSFAGSGNTIYF
CDR3nt: TGTGCCAGCAGCTTCGCGGGGTCCGGAAACACCATATATTTT
abundance: few
d_gene: NA
v_gene: TRBV7-2
j_gene: TRBJ1-3

CDR3aa: CASSYSGASGTQYF
CDR3nt: TGTGCCAGCAGTTACTCCGGAGCCTCCGGAACCCAGTACTTC
abundance: NA
d_gene: NA
v_gene: TRBV6-2/TRBV6-3
j_gene: TRBJ2-5